Listed below are T cell receptor beta chains from one sample, sequenced in a study of draining lymph node invasion in breast cancer. MiXCR, run by TCRdb on the bulk RNA-seq reads, gives a single entry per CDR3 protein. The profile shows around 1,300 distinct CDR3 sequences, 60% to 70% of them singletons. Sequencing was done on a sample of sorted memory CD4+ effector T cells from the tumor. These receptors originate from a female donor with luminal breast cancer. Both conserved end residues are part of each CDR3. The order of the fields is D gene, V gene, clone size, J gene, CDR3 protein, CDR3 DNA. A D gene is named only where the DNA matches it firmly. Some rows have no size entry. The others give once, few or many, or a class for an expanded clone.

>.|TRBV5-8|.|TRBJ1-1
CASSLWAANTEAFF
TGTGCCAGCAGCTTGTGGGCAGCGAACACTGAAGCTTTCTTT
>.|TRBV20-1|.|TRBJ1-5
CSARAPTIGNQPQHF
TGCAGTGCTAGAGCCCCCACAATTGGAAATCAGCCCCAGCATTTT
>.|TRBV6-2/TRBV6-3|.|TRBJ2-5
CASKPAGSQETQYF
TGTGCCAGCAAACCGGCCGGGTCCCAAGAGACCCAGTACTTC
>TRBD1|TRBV6-1|once|TRBJ1-1
CASSPRTGRGTEAFF
TGTGCCAGCAGTCCTCGGACAGGGAGGGGCACTGAAGCTTTCTTT
>.|TRBV18|.|TRBJ2-7
CASSPPTKGGSSYEQYF
TGTGCCAGCTCACCACCGACCAAGGGGGGAAGTTCCTACGAGCAGTACTTC
>.|TRBV20-1|.|TRBJ1-1
CSAREGAGTEAFF
TGCAGTGCTAGAGAGGGGGCAGGGACTGAAGCTTTCTTT
>.|TRBV30|few|TRBJ2-1
CAWSGILANEQFF
TGTGCCTGGAGTGGTATACTAGCCAATGAGCAGTTCTTC
>.|TRBV6-5|.|TRBJ1-2
CASSYSPESRYGYTF
TGTGCCAGCAGTTACTCGCCGGAGAGTCGCTATGGCTACACCTTC
>.|TRBV19|.|TRBJ1-1
CASSIQNTEAFF
TGTGCCAGTAGTATACAGAACACTGAAGCTTTCTTT
>.|TRBV27|.|TRBJ2-7
CASSFALRQAYEQYF
TGTGCCAGCAGTTTCGCTCTGAGGCAGGCCTACGAGCAGTACTTC
>.|TRBV20-1|once|TRBJ1-5
CSAREWGGFNQPQHF
TGCAGTGCTAGAGAGTGGGGGGGATTCAATCAGCCCCAGCATTTT
>.|TRBV10-3|.|TRBJ1-6
CAISESRYNLHF
TGTGCCATCAGTGAGAGTCGGTATAACCTCCACTTT
>.|TRBV11-2|.|TRBJ1-2
CASSGRRETYGYTF
TGTGCCAGCAGCGGACGCCGGGAGACCTATGGCTACACCTTC
>TRBD1|TRBV12-3/TRBV12-4|.|TRBJ1-2
CASSRSDRVTSYTF
TGTGCCAGCAGTAGATCCGACAGGGTGACGAGCTACACCTTC
>TRBD1|TRBV5-6|.|TRBJ1-1
CASSLGGQVNTEAFF
TGTGCCAGCAGCTTGGGTGGACAGGTAAACACTGAAGCTTTCTTT
>.|TRBV7-6|.|TRBJ2-2
CASSLGAGAGTGELFF
TGTGCCAGCAGCTTAGGGGCAGGCGCGGGCACCGGGGAGCTGTTTTTT
>.|TRBV6-2/TRBV6-3|.|TRBJ2-1
CASSYSTPGGIYNEQFF
TGTGCCAGCAGTTACTCGACCCCAGGGGGGATCTACAATGAGCAGTTCTTC
>.|TRBV11-2|.|TRBJ2-5
CASRQQGRETQYF
TGTGCCAGCAGGCAACAGGGTCGGGAGACCCAGTACTTC